This T cell receptor beta chain came from a study of blood T cells in healthy people across ages. With respect to this clonotype: Its specificity is not known.

The germline V gene has CDR1 KGHSH and CDR2 LQKENI. The CDR3 is made up of 17 amino acids. The ends were cut back, 4 bases at V and 3 bases at J, with 21 bases in the middle. General observations from the study: Investigators viewed diversity estimates from one million T cells as underestimates, the study reported.

A second roughly 6 to 12 cycle PCR used barcoded and J-beta primers. A template-switch adaptor with 12 random nucleotides tagged each cDNA molecule. In TCRdb, the 5' RACE reads were re-called with MiXCR into one record per CDR3 protein. The table has hundreds of thousands of distinct CDR3 sequences, 40% to 50% seen once. Input material: blood. The chain joins TRBV18 to TRBJ1-1; no reliable D call. This TCR was recovered from a man aged 60 to 75 in good health. The CDR3 bases are TGTGCCAGCTCACGGACCCCGGCCTTACTGGGTCACACTGAAGCTTTCTTT. Its protein is CASSRTPALLGHTEAFF.